These T cell receptor beta chains were read from a single sample in a study of vaccination effects on CD4 cells after COVID-19. Clones were read by immunoSEQ multiplex PCR, and TCRdb kept only the in-frame ones, dropping some. Among roughly 25,000 clones listed, just under 75% were seen once. No cognate antigen is known for these TCRs. The specimen comprised CD4+ T cells from PBMCs cultured with SARS-CoV-2 spike peptides, sampled before COVID-19 vaccination. These receptor sequences come from a human donor who received a COVID-19 vaccine. CDR3s include the opening cysteine and the closing phenylalanine or tryptophan. The order of the fields is J gene, D gene, V gene, clone size, CDR3 DNA, CDR3 protein. D genes are given only for firm matches. Size values are once, few and many counts, or a class for expanded clones, and some rows have none.

J gene: TRBJ2-3; D gene: .; V gene: TRBV18; clone size: .; CDR3 DNA: TGTGCCAGCTCACCTATATCCGGGAGTGATACGCAGTATTTT; CDR3 protein: CASSPISGSDTQYF
J gene: TRBJ2-1; D gene: .; V gene: TRBV6-5; clone size: .; CDR3 DNA: TGTGCCAGCAGTTATAACCGGGACGAGGGGCAGTTCTTC; CDR3 protein: CASSYNRDEGQFF
J gene: TRBJ2-3; D gene: .; V gene: TRBV7-8; clone size: .; CDR3 DNA: TGTGCCAGCAGCTGGGTTCGCACAGATACGCAGTATTTT; CDR3 protein: CASSWVRTDTQYF
J gene: TRBJ2-2; D gene: .; V gene: TRBV3-1/TRBV3-2; clone size: .; CDR3 DNA: TGTGCCAGCAGCTTCTACACCGGGGAGCTGTTTTTT; CDR3 protein: CASSFYTGELFF
J gene: TRBJ1-2; D gene: .; V gene: TRBV19; clone size: .; CDR3 DNA: TGTGCCAGTAGTACCCGGGGGTCGGCTAGGAGTAACTATGGCTACACCTTC; CDR3 protein: CASSTRGSARSNYGYTF
J gene: TRBJ1-2; D gene: TRBD1; V gene: TRBV14; clone size: .; CDR3 DNA: TGTGCCAGCAGCCAAGGGGACAGCCTAAACTATGGCTACACCTTC; CDR3 protein: CASSQGDSLNYGYTF
J gene: TRBJ2-5; D gene: TRBD1; V gene: TRBV4-1; clone size: once; CDR3 DNA: TGCGCCAGCAGCTCGACCTCCGGGACAGGGCAAGAGACCCAGTACTTC; CDR3 protein: CASSSTSGTGQETQYF
J gene: TRBJ1-3; D gene: TRBD1; V gene: TRBV4-1; clone size: few; CDR3 DNA: TGCGCCAGCAGCCAACCGGGACAGTCTGGAAACACCATATATTTT; CDR3 protein: CASSQPGQSGNTIYF
J gene: TRBJ1-4; D gene: TRBD1; V gene: TRBV19; clone size: .; CDR3 DNA: TGTGCCAGTAGCGGGACAGGGGGAGAAAAACTGTTTTTT; CDR3 protein: CASSGTGGEKLFF
J gene: TRBJ2-3; D gene: .; V gene: TRBV21-1; clone size: .; CDR3 DNA: TGTGCCAGCAGCAAAGCGCGACAGCCTATGGTAATTGAAGGCACAGATACGCAGTATTTT; CDR3 protein: CASSKARQPMVIEGTDTQYF
J gene: TRBJ2-7; D gene: .; V gene: TRBV2; clone size: once; CDR3 DNA: TGTGCCAGCAACTCCCGGAGTGGCGCTTACGAGCAGTACTTC; CDR3 protein: CASNSRSGAYEQYF
J gene: TRBJ2-5; D gene: TRBD2; V gene: TRBV5-1; clone size: .; CDR3 DNA: TGCGCCAGCAGCCCGGGACTAGCGGGAGGGCCGGAAGAGACCCAGTACTTC; CDR3 protein: CASSPGLAGGPEETQYF
J gene: TRBJ1-1; D gene: .; V gene: TRBV6-5; clone size: .; CDR3 DNA: TGTGCCAGCAGCCGGAGCGGGACGGCGAACACTGAAGCTTTCTTT; CDR3 protein: CASSRSGTANTEAFF
J gene: TRBJ2-3; D gene: .; V gene: TRBV19; clone size: .; CDR3 DNA: TGTGCCAGTAGTAAAAGGACTGGCAGCACAGATACGCAGTATTTT; CDR3 protein: CASSKRTGSTDTQYF
J gene: TRBJ2-7; D gene: .; V gene: TRBV19; clone size: .; CDR3 DNA: TGTGCCAGTAGTTCCACACTAGTGGGGTCCTACGAGCAGTACTTC; CDR3 protein: CASSSTLVGSYEQYF
J gene: TRBJ2-7; D gene: .; V gene: TRBV27; clone size: .; CDR3 DNA: TGTGCCAGCAGTTTTGGGACGCCACGGACCGGCTACGAGCAGTACTTC; CDR3 protein: CASSFGTPRTGYEQYF
J gene: TRBJ2-7; D gene: .; V gene: TRBV18; clone size: few; CDR3 DNA: TGTGCCAGCTCACCGCCCCGGGGTAGGGGATACCAGGAGCAGTACTTC; CDR3 protein: CASSPPRGRGYQEQYF
J gene: TRBJ1-2; D gene: .; V gene: TRBV21-1; clone size: .; CDR3 DNA: TGTGCCAGCAGCAAACTGCGCAGGGGGCAGGTCTATGGCTACACCTTC; CDR3 protein: CASSKLRRGQVYGYTF
J gene: TRBJ1-6; D gene: .; V gene: TRBV27; clone size: .; CDR3 DNA: TGTGCCAGCAGTGGGAGCTCCTATAATTCACCCCTCCACTTT; CDR3 protein: CASSGSSYNSPLHF
J gene: TRBJ1-2; D gene: .; V gene: TRBV30; clone size: few; CDR3 DNA: TGTGCCTGGAGGGACTATTTGGACTATGGCTACACCTTC; CDR3 protein: CAWRDYLDYGYTF
J gene: TRBJ1-2; D gene: .; V gene: TRBV20-1; clone size: .; CDR3 DNA: TGCAGTGCTAGTGAACGCTTTGACTATGGCTACACCTTC; CDR3 protein: CSASERFDYGYTF
J gene: TRBJ2-7; D gene: TRBD1; V gene: TRBV19; clone size: few; CDR3 DNA: TGTGCCAGCTCCGGGACAGGAGCTACCTACGAGCAGTACTTC; CDR3 protein: CASSGTGATYEQYF
J gene: TRBJ2-7; D gene: .; V gene: TRBV11-2; clone size: .; CDR3 DNA: TGTGCCAGCACCTCCGGGACACCGAGTAACGAGCAGTACTTC; CDR3 protein: CASTSGTPSNEQYF
J gene: TRBJ2-5; D gene: TRBD1; V gene: TRBV6-1; clone size: .; CDR3 DNA: TGTGCCAGCAGTGAGACAGGGATAGGCGAGACCCAGTACTTC; CDR3 protein: CASSETGIGETQYF
J gene: TRBJ2-7; D gene: .; V gene: TRBV5-1; clone size: .; CDR3 DNA: TGCGCCAGCAGCTTGGGGACGGCAGATCTCGAGCAGTACTTC; CDR3 protein: CASSLGTADLEQYF
J gene: TRBJ2-3; D gene: .; V gene: TRBV6-5; clone size: .; CDR3 DNA: TGTGCCAGCTGGCAGGGTCCAGATACGCAGTATTTT; CDR3 protein: CASWQGPDTQYF
J gene: TRBJ2-1; D gene: TRBD2; V gene: TRBV4-1; clone size: .; CDR3 DNA: TGCGCCAGCAGCACTCCGAGGCGGGAGGTATCCTACAATGAGCAGTTCTTC; CDR3 protein: CASSTPRREVSYNEQFF
J gene: TRBJ1-4; D gene: .; V gene: TRBV12-2; clone size: .; CDR3 DNA: TGTGCAAGTCGCTTAGCGCCGCAGCCAACTAATGAAAAACTGTTTTTT; CDR3 protein: CASRLAPQPTNEKLFF
J gene: TRBJ2-1; D gene: .; V gene: TRBV24-1; clone size: .; CDR3 DNA: TGTGCCACAAGAGAAGGGTCCGGCTCTCTGCATGAGCAGTTCTTC; CDR3 protein: CATREGSGSLHEQFF
J gene: TRBJ2-5; D gene: .; V gene: TRBV7-9; clone size: .; CDR3 DNA: TGTGCCAGCAGCTTTGTTGAGACCCAGTACTTC; CDR3 protein: CASSFVETQYF
J gene: TRBJ2-3; D gene: .; V gene: TRBV4-1; clone size: once; CDR3 DNA: TGCGCCAGCAGCCCGTTAGCAGAAGATACGCAGTATTTT; CDR3 protein: CASSPLAEDTQYF
J gene: TRBJ1-2; D gene: TRBD1; V gene: TRBV15; clone size: few; CDR3 DNA: TGTGCCACCAGCAGAGATCGCCAGGGGGAGGGAGGCTACACCTTC; CDR3 protein: CATSRDRQGEGGYTF
J gene: TRBJ1-5; D gene: TRBD1; V gene: TRBV11-2; clone size: .; CDR3 DNA: TGTGCCAGCAGCCCTACCGGACAGGGCTATAGCAATCAGCCCCAGCATTTT; CDR3 protein: CASSPTGQGYSNQPQHF
J gene: TRBJ1-1; D gene: .; V gene: TRBV4-1; clone size: few; CDR3 DNA: TGCGCCAGCAGCCCACTGACAGTGAACACTGAAGCTTTCTTT; CDR3 protein: CASSPLTVNTEAFF
J gene: TRBJ1-4; D gene: .; V gene: TRBV6-1; clone size: .; CDR3 DNA: TGTGCCAGCAGTGAAGCGGGGGGGTTAGGTGAAAAACTGTTTTTT; CDR3 protein: CASSEAGGLGEKLFF
J gene: TRBJ1-4; D gene: .; V gene: TRBV27; clone size: .; CDR3 DNA: TGTGCCAGCAGTTTTAGAGGGGCAACTAATGAAAAACTGTTTTTT; CDR3 protein: CASSFRGATNEKLFF
J gene: TRBJ2-7; D gene: TRBD1; V gene: TRBV2; clone size: .; CDR3 DNA: TGTGCCAGCAACACAGGGGGCTCCTACGAGCAGTACTTC; CDR3 protein: CASNTGGSYEQYF
J gene: TRBJ2-1; D gene: TRBD2; V gene: TRBV11-2; clone size: .; CDR3 DNA: TGTGCCAGCAGCTTAAATAGGGGACTAGCGCTAAATGAGCAGTTCTTC; CDR3 protein: CASSLNRGLALNEQFF